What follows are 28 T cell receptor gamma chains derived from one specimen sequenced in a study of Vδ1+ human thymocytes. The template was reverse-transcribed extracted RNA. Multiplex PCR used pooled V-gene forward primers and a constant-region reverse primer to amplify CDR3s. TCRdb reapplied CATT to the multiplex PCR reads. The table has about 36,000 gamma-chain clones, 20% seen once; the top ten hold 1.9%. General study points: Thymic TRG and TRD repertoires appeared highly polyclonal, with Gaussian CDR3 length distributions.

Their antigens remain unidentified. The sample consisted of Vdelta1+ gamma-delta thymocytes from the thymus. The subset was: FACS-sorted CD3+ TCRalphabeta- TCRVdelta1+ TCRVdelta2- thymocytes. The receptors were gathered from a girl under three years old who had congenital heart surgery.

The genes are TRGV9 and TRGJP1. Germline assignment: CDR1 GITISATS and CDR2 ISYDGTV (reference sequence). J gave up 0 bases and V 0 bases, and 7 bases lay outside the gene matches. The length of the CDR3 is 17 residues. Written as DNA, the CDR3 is TGTGCCTTGTGGGAGGTGCAACTGGATACCACTGGTTGGTTCAAGATATTT. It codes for CALWEVQLDTTGWFKIF.

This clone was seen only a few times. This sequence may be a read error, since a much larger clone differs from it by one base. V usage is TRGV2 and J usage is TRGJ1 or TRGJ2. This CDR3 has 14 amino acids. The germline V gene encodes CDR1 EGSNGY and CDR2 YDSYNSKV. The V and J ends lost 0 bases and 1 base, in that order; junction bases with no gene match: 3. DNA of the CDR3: TGTGCCACCTGGGACGGGAATAATTATTATAAGAAACTCTTT. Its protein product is CATWDGNNYYKKLF.

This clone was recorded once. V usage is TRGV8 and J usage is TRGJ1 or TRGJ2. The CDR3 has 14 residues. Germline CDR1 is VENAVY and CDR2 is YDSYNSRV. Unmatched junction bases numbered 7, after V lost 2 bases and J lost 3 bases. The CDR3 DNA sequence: TGTGCCACCTGGGATAAAGCTGGTTATTATAAGAAACTCTTT. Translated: CATWDKAGYYKKLF.

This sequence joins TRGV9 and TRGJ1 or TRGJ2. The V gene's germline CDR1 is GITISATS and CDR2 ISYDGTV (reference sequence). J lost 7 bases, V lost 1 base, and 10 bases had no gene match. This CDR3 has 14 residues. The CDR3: CALWEVPYGYKKLF. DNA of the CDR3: TGTGCCTTGTGGGAGGTTCCCTATGGATATAAGAAACTCTTT.

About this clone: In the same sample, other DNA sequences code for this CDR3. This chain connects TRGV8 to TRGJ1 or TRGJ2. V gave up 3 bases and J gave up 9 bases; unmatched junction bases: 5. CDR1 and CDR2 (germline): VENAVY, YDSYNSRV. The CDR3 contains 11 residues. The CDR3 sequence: CATWDPLKKLF. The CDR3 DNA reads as TGTGCCACCTGGGATCCGCTTAAGAAACTCTTT.

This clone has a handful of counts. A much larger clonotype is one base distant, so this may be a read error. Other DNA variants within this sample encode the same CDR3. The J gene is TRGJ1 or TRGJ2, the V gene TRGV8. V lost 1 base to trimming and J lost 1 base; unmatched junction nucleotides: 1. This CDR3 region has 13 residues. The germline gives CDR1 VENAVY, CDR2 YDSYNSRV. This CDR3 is CATWDSNYYKKLF. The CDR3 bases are TGTGCCACCTGGGATAGTAATTATTATAAGAAACTCTTT.

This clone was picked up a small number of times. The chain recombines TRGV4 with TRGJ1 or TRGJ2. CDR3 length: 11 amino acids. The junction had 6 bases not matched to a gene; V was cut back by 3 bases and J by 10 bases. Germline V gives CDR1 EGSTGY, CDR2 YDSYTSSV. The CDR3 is CATWDSRKKLF. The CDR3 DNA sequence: TGTGCCACCTGGGATTCGAGAAAGAAACTCTTT.

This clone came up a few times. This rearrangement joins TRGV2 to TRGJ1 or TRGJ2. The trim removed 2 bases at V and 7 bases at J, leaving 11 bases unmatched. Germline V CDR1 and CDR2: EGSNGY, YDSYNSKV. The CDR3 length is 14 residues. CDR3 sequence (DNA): TGTGCCACCTGGGACGTGCTCGTGAACTATAAGAAACTCTTT. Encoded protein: CATWDVLVNYKKLF.

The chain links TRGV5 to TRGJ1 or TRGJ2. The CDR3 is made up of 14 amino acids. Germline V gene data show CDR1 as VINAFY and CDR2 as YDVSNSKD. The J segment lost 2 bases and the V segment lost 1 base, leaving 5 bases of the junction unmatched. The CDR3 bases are TGTGCCACCTGGGACAGTGGGGATTATTATAAGAAACTCTTT. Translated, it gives CATWDSGDYYKKLF.

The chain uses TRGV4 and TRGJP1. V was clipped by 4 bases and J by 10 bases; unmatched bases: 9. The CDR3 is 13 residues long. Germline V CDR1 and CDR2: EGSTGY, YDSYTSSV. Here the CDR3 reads CATWDPIAWFKIF. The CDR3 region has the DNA TGTGCCACCTGGGACCCGATCGCTTGGTTCAAGATATTT.

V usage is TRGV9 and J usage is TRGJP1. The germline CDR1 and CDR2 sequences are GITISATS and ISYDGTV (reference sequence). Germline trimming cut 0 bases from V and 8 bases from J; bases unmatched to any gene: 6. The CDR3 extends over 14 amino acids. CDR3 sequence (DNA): TGTGCCTTGTGGGAGGTGACTGGGGGTTGGTTCAAGATATTT. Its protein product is CALWEVTGGWFKIF.

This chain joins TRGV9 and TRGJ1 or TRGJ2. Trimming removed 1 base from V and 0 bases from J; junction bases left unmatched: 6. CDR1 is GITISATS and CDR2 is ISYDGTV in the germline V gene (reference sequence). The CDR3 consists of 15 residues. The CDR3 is CALWEVNPNYYKKLF. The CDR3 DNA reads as TGTGCCTTGTGGGAGGTCAACCCGAATTATTATAAGAAACTCTTT.

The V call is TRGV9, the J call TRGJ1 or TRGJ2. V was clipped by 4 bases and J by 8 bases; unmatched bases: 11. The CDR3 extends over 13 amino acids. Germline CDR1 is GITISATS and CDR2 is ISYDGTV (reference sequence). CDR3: CALWDPTPNKKLF. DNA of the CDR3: TGTGCCTTGTGGGACCCTACCCCCAATAAGAAACTCTTT.

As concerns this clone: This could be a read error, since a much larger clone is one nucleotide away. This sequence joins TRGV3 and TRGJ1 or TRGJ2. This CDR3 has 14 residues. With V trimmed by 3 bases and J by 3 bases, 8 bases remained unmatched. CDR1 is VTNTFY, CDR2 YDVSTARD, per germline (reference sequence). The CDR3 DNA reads TGTGCCACCTGGGACGGGGGGATTTATTATAAGAAACTCTTT. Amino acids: CATWDGGIYYKKLF.

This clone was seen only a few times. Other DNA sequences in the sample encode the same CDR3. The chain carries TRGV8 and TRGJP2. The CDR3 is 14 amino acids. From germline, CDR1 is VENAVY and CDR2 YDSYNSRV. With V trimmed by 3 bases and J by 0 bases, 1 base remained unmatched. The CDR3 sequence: CATWDYSSDWIKTF. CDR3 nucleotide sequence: TGTGCCACCTGGGATTATAGTAGTGATTGGATCAAGACGTTT.

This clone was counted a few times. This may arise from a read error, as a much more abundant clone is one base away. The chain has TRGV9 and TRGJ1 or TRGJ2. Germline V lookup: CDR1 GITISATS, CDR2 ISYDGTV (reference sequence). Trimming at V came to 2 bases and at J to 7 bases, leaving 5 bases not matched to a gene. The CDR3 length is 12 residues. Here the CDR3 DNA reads TGTGCCTTGTGGGAGGCGGGGTATAAGAAACTCTTT. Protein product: CALWEAGYKKLF.

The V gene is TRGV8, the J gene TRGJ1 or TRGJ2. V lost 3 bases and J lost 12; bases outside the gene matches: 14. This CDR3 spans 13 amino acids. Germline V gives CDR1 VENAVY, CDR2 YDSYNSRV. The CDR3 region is CATWDAGPLGKLF. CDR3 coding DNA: TGTGCCACCTGGGATGCTGGACCTTTAGGGAAACTCTTT.

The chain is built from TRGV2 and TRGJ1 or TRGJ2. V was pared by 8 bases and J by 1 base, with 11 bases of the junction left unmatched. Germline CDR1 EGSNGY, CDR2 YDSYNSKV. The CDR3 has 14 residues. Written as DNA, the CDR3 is TGTGCCACCTCCTGTTACGACAATTATTATAAGAAACTCTTT. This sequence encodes CATSCYDNYYKKLF.

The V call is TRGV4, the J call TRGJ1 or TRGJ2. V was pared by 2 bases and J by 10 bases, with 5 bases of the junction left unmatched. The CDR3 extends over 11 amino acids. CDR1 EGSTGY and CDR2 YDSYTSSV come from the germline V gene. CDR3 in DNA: TGTGCCACCTGGGATGCCCGCAAGAAACTCTTT. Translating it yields CATWDARKKLF.

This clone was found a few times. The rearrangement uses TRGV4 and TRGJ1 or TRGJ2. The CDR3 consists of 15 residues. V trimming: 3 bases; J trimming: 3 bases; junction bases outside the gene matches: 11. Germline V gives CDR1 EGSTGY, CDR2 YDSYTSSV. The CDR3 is CATWDSSTFYYKKLF. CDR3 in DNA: TGTGCCACCTGGGATAGTTCGACTTTTTATTATAAGAAACTCTTT.

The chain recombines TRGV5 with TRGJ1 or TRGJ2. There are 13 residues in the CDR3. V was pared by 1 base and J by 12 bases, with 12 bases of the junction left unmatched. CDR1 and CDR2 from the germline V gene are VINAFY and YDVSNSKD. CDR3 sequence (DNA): TGTGCCACCTGGGACAGCGCTTGGGAGGGGAAACTCTTT. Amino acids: CATWDSAWEGKLF.

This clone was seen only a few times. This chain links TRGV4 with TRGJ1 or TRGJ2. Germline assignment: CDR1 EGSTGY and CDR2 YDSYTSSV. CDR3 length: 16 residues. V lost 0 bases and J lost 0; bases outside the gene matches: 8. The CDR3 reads CATWDGPAKNYYKKLF. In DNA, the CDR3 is TGTGCCACCTGGGATGGGCCGGCAAAGAATTATTATAAGAAACTCTTT.

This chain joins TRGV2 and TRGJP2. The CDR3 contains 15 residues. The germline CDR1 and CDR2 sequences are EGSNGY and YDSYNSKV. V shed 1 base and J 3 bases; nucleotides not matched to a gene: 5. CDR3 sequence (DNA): TGTGCCACCTGGGACGGTCACCGTAGTGATTGGATCAAGACGTTT. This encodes CATWDGHRSDWIKTF.

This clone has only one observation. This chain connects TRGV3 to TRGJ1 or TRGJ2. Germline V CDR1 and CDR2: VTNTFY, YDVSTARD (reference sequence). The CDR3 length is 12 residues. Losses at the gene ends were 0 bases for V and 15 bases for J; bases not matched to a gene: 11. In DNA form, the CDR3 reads TGTGCCACCTGGGACAGGCAGGTAGGAGGACTCTTT. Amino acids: CATWDRQVGGLF.

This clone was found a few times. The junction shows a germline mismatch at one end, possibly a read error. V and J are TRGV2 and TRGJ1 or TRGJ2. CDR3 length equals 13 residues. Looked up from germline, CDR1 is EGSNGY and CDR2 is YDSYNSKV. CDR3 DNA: TGTGCCACCTGGGACGGGTATGCTTATAAGAAACTCTTC. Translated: CATWDGYAYKKLF.

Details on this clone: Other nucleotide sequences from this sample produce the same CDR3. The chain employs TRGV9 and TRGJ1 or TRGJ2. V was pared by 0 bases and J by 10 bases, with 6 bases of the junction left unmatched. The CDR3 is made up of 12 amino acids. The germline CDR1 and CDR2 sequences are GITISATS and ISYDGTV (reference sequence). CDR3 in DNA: TGTGCCTTGTGGGAGGTGCAGAGAAAGAAACTCTTT. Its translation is CALWEVQRKKLF.

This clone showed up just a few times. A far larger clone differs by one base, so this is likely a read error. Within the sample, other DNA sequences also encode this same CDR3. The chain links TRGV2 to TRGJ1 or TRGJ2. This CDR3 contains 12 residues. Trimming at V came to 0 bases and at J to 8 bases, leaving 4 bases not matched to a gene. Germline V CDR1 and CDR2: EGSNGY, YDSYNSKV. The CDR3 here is CATWDGRDKKLF. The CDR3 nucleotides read TGTGCCACCTGGGACGGGCGTGATAAGAAACTCTTT.

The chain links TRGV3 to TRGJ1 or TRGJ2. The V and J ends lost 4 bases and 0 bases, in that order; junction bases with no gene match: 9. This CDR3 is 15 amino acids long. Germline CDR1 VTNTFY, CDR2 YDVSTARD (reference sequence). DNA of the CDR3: TGTGCCACCTGGGAGAGATTTGAGAATTATTATAAGAAACTCTTT. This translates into CATWERFENYYKKLF.